A single sample gave rise to the 28 T cell receptor beta chains below, sequenced in a study of T cell responses to AZD1222 COVID-19 vaccine. Sequencing was performed with immunoSEQ multiplex PCR; in TCRdb, only in-frame clones are kept and a portion is missing. Here the sample spans fewer than 130,000 clones, about 87% being singletons. The sample in question was peripheral blood, obtained 28 days after the second AZD1222 dose. The receptors here all came from an adult who received the AZD1222 COVID-19 vaccine.

The CDR3 protein is CAISAVGNTEAFF. CDR3 sequence (DNA): TGTGCCATCAGTGCGGTGGGAAACACTGAAGCTTTCTTT. The chain employs TRBV10-3 and TRBJ1-1; D gene unclear. Germline values: CDR1 ENHRY, CDR2 SYGVKD. CDR3 size: 13 residues. V lost 4 bases, J lost 2 bases, and 8 bases lay in between.

This chain links TRBV5-6 with TRBJ1-4, with TRBD1 identical over 8 bases. CDR3 length equals 16 residues. The V gene's germline CDR1 is SGHDT and CDR2 YYEEEE. J was trimmed by 4 bases and V by 3 bases; bases with no gene match: 8. CDR3 sequence reads: CASSSTDRGLNEKLFF. The CDR3 DNA reads as TGTGCCAGCAGCTCAACAGACAGGGGACTTAATGAAAAACTGTTTTTT.

V gene TRBV13 combines with J gene TRBJ1-6, with D possibly being TRBD1 (5 bases). Germline V gives CDR1 PRHDT, CDR2 FYEKMQ (reference sequence). The V and J ends lost 5 bases and 4 bases respectively, with 18 bases between them. The length of the CDR3 is 17 residues. CDR3 region: CASSTFGGSLYNSPLHF. For the CDR3, the DNA is TGTGCCAGCAGCACATTCGGGGGGAGTTTGTATAATTCACCCCTCCACTTT.

This rearrangement joins TRBV2 to TRBJ2-3; perhaps D is TRBD1 or TRBD2 (5 bases each). This CDR3 is built from 16 residues. From germline, CDR1 is SNHLY and CDR2 FYNNEI. Deletions cut 6 bases from V and 5 bases from J, with 21 bases between. The CDR3 sequence is CASRSRDPGLEDTQYF. The CDR3 DNA follows: TGTGCCAGCAGGAGCCGGGACCCCGGACTGGAAGATACGCAGTATTTT. Variable domain in full (rest from reference TRBV2 and TRBJ2-3): EPEVTQTPSHQVTQMGQEVILRCVPISNHLYFYWYRQILGQKVEFLVSFYNNEISEKSEIFDDQFSVERPDGSNFTLKIRSTKLEDSAMYFCASRSRDPGLEDTQYFGPGTRLTVL.

The chain has TRBV10-3 and TRBJ1-3; D not certain. This CDR3 region has 15 residues. CDR1 and CDR2 (germline): ENHRY, SYGVKD. Trimming cost V 11 bases and J 0 bases, with 17 bases left between them. The CDR3 bases are TGTGCCTCCTTAAAAGACGGCAACTCTGGAAACACCATATATTTT. Its protein is CASLKDGNSGNTIYF.

This clone was counted once. The chain is built from TRBV19 and TRBJ1-4, with no clear D. V was clipped by 4 bases and J by 7 bases, with 10 bases between them. Germline CDR1 is LNHDA and CDR2 is SQIVND (reference sequence). The CDR3 consists of 13 residues. CDR3 sequence (DNA): TGTGCCAGTAGTACCTCCAGCACTGAAAAACTGTTTTTT. Translated, it gives CASSTSSTEKLFF.

The chain combines TRBV2 with TRBJ2-7; 8 nucleotides line up with TRBD2. V dropped 4 bases and J dropped 2; count of bases not matched to a gene: 4. CDR1 and CDR2 (germline): SNHLY, FYNNEI. This CDR3 spans 14 amino acids. This CDR3 is CASSGGLVPYEQYF. The CDR3 coding sequence is TGTGCCAGCAGTGGGGGACTAGTGCCCTACGAGCAGTACTTC. The complete variable domain, with remaining parts taken from reference TRBV2 and TRBJ2-7, reads EPEVTQTPSHQVTQMGQEVILRCVPISNHLYFYWYRQILGQKVEFLVSFYNNEISEKSEIFDDQFSVERPDGSNFTLKIRSTKLEDSAMYFCASSGGLVPYEQYFGPGTRLTVT.

This clone showed up just once. The chain recombines TRBV6-5 with TRBJ2-3; 9 nucleotides agree with TRBD2. Per germline, CDR1 MNHEY and CDR2 SVGAGI. The V segment lost 4 bases and the J segment 0 bases; nucleotides outside the gene matches: 2. The CDR3 extends over 15 amino acids. CDR3 in amino acids: CASSFSGGSTDTQYF. The CDR3 region has the DNA TGTGCCAGCAGTTTTAGCGGGGGAAGCACAGATACGCAGTATTTT.

This chain joins TRBV6-5 and TRBJ2-7; TRBD1 might be the D (5 bases). From germline, CDR1 is MNHEY and CDR2 SVGAGI. Deletions cut 7 bases from V and 0 bases from J, with 13 bases between. The CDR3 is made up of 14 amino acids. This CDR3 reads CASTKGLGSYEQYF. CDR3 sequence (DNA): TGTGCCAGCACGAAGGGGTTGGGCTCCTACGAGCAGTACTTC.

The V call is TRBV5-1, the J call TRBJ2-5; the D gene could be TRBD1 or TRBD2 (7 bases each). Trimming took off 0 bases at V and 7 bases at J, with 19 bases between the two ends. Germline V gene sequence: CDR1 SGHRS, CDR2 YFSETQ. The CDR3 is 16 amino acids. This chain's CDR3 is CASSLAGDRAGVTQYF. CDR3 nucleotide sequence: TGCGCCAGCAGCTTGGCGGGAGACAGGGCGGGAGTGACCCAGTACTTC.

The chain combines TRBV28 with TRBJ1-1, with 8 nucleotides matching TRBD1. V dropped 5 bases and J dropped 6; count of bases not matched to a gene: 8. There are 14 residues in the CDR3. Germline CDR1 is MDHEN and CDR2 is SYDVKM. The CDR3 nucleotides read TGTGCCAGCAGTCCCCCAGGGGGCGTTGCTGAAGCTTTCTTT. The encoded protein is CASSPPGGVAEAFF.

Only one count was recorded for this clone. The chain is built from TRBV23-1 and TRBJ2-7, with D perhaps matching TRBD2 (6 bases). TRBV23-1 is an open reading frame whose function is uncertain. The CDR3 has 16 residues. V was clipped by 8 bases and J by 5 bases, with 25 bases between them. CDR3 nucleotide sequence: TGCGCCAGCCCCGATGGAGGGAGAGAGGTAAGAAACGAGCAGTACTTC. This sequence encodes CASPDGGREVRNEQYF.

The J gene is TRBJ2-3, the V gene TRBV19, with D uncertain. The CDR3 loop spans 13 amino acids. The germline CDR1 and CDR2 sequences are LNHDA and SQIVND (reference sequence). Trimming shortened V by 6 bases and J by 6 bases, and 13 bases separated the two germline ends. CDR3 loop: CASRSRQGDTQYF. CDR3 coding DNA: TGTGCCAGTAGATCCCGACAAGGGGATACGCAGTATTTT.

V gene TRBV21-1 combines with J gene TRBJ2-5; the tabulated D call, TRBD2, remains unverified against the DNA. TRBV21-1 is a pseudogene segment. The CDR3 covers 13 residues. CDR3: CAPESGVQETQYF. The CDR3 DNA sequence: TGTGCCCCCGAATCGGGAGTCCAAGAGACCCAGTACTTC.

The chain has TRBV3-1 (or the pseudogene TRBV3-2) and TRBJ2-3; TRBD2 matches at 16 bases. V gave up 1 base and J gave up 3 bases; unmatched junction bases: 1. From germline, CDR1 is LGHDT and CDR2 YNNKEL (reference sequence). This CDR3 has 17 residues. CDR3 nucleotides: TGTGCCAGCAGCCAAGTGGGACTAGCGGGGGGGACAGATACGCAGTATTTT. As protein: CASSQVGLAGGTDTQYF.

V is TRBV2 and J is TRBJ2-7; 11 nucleotides match TRBD1. Germline V gives CDR1 SNHLY, CDR2 FYNNEI. This CDR3 has 17 residues. J was trimmed by 4 bases and V by 6 bases; bases with no gene match: 14. The chain's CDR3 is CASRDRGRIRRGYEQYF. The CDR3 nucleotides are TGTGCCAGCAGGGACAGGGGGCGGATCAGAAGGGGGTACGAGCAGTACTTC.

CDR3 coding DNA: TGTGCCAGCTCACCAGGGACCGGATCCTACGAGCAGTACTTC. Its protein product is CASSPGTGSYEQYF. This sequence joins TRBV18 and TRBJ2-7; D might be TRBD1 or TRBD2, each matching 5 bases. V was pared by 2 bases and J by 1 base, with 9 bases between. CDR1 and CDR2 from the germline V gene are KGHSH and LQKENI. The CDR3 extends over 14 amino acids.

The V and J genes are TRBV15 and TRBJ1-5; 8 nucleotides align to TRBD1. The CDR3 consists of 14 residues. CDR1 is LNHNV, CDR2 YYDKDF, per germline (reference sequence). V dropped 3 bases and J dropped 3; count of bases not matched to a gene: 1. The chain's CDR3 is CATSRDRVNQPQHF. The CDR3 nucleotides are TGTGCCACCAGCAGGGACAGGGTCAATCAGCCCCAGCATTTT. The full variable domain, its missing parts supplied by reference TRBV15 and TRBJ1-5, is DAMVIQNPRYQVTQFGKPVTLSCSQTLNHNVMYWYQQKSSQAPKLLFHYYDKDFNNEADTPDNFQSRRPNTSFCFLDIRSPGLGDTAMYLCATSRDRVNQPQHFGDGTRLSIL.

Only one count was recorded for this clone. The rearrangement joins TRBV6-5 to TRBJ2-7, with 12 positions matching TRBD2. V lost 11 bases and J lost 0; bases outside the gene matches: 2. Looked up from germline, CDR1 is MNHEY and CDR2 is SVGAGI. This CDR3 spans 13 amino acids. CDR3 region: CAAGLAGSYEQYF. As DNA, the CDR3 is TGTGCCGCGGGACTAGCGGGCTCCTACGAGCAGTACTTC.

The sample holds one count of this clone. The chain recombines TRBV29-1 with TRBJ2-1; D call uncertain. CDR3 length: 13 residues. The V and J ends lost 4 bases and 0 bases respectively, with 7 bases between them. The germline V gene encodes CDR1 SQVTM and CDR2 ANQGSEA. CDR3 DNA sequence: TGCAGCGTTGTTGTAAGCTCCTACAATGAGCAGTTCTTC. Protein product: CSVVVSSYNEQFF.

The chain employs TRBV10-3 and TRBJ1-1, with TRBD1 as a possible D gene (6 bases). The CDR3 runs 15 residues. CDR1 and CDR2 from the germline V gene are ENHRY and SYGVKD. Trimming took off 6 bases at V and 1 base at J, with 15 bases between the two ends. The CDR3 is CAISPQGGGNTEAFF. Written as DNA, the CDR3 is TGTGCCATCAGCCCACAGGGTGGGGGGAACACTGAAGCTTTCTTT.

The chain has TRBV19 and TRBJ1-2; the D is unclear. In germline, CDR1 is LNHDA, CDR2 SQIVND (reference sequence). The V and J ends lost 1 base and 5 bases respectively, with 11 bases between them. This CDR3 spans 14 amino acids. The CDR3 reads CASSIVPEPYGYTF. Written as DNA, the CDR3 is TGTGCCAGTAGTATAGTGCCAGAGCCTTATGGCTACACCTTC.

This chain joins TRBV5-1 and TRBJ2-6, with 7 bases fitting TRBD1. The CDR3 has 16 amino acids. The ends lost 1 base at V and 0 bases at J; junction bases unmatched: 1. Germline V gene data show CDR1 as SGHRS and CDR2 as YFSETQ. Written as DNA, the CDR3 is TGCGCCAGCAGCTTGTCAGGGGGCTCTGGGGCCAACGTCCTGACTTTC. Translation gives CASSLSGGSGANVLTF.

Ten or more counts support this clone. The gene calls are TRBV28 and TRBJ2-3; TRBD1 agrees at 10 bases. V shed 6 bases and J 2 bases; nucleotides not matched to a gene: 8. There are 16 residues in the CDR3. Germline CDR1 reads MDHEN; CDR2 reads SYDVKM. The chain's CDR3 is CASRSRTGGITDTQYF. The CDR3 DNA is TGTGCCAGCAGATCTCGGACAGGGGGGATCACAGATACGCAGTATTTT.

The rearrangement links TRBV27 to TRBJ1-5; D gene unclear. The CDR3 is 14 residues long. The V and J ends lost 5 bases and 2 bases respectively, with 10 bases between them. CDR1 and CDR2 (germline): MNHEY, SMNVEV (reference sequence). The CDR3 protein is CASSPSGGNQPQHF. The CDR3 nucleotides read TGTGCCAGCAGTCCATCGGGCGGCAATCAGCCCCAGCATTTT.

This chain joins TRBV6-4 and TRBJ2-5; D remains ambiguous. From germline, CDR1 is MRHNA and CDR2 SNTAGT. The CDR3 has 13 amino acids. The V end lost 5 bases, the J end lost 5 bases, and 12 bases lay between the germline ends. CDR3 protein: CASSPGLGETQYF. The CDR3 DNA follows: TGTGCCAGCAGTCCCGGCTTGGGGGAGACCCAGTACTTC.

This chain connects TRBV10-3 to TRBJ2-5, with a weak D call TRBD1 (6 bases). The CDR3 is 15 amino acids. Germline CDR1 reads ENHRY; CDR2 reads SYGVKD. The germline V and J ends were trimmed by 3 bases and 4 bases, with 15 bases remaining between them. The CDR3 coding sequence is TGTGCCATCAGTGACTCAGGGGCTTCCAGAGAGACCCAGTACTTC. The encoded protein is CAISDSGASRETQYF.

CDR3 DNA: TGTGCCAGCAGTGAGAGGCTGGGAGCTTTCTTT. Residues: CASSERLGAFF. The chain combines TRBV6-1 with TRBJ1-1; no firm D call. Trimming pared 3 bases from V and 10 bases from J, leaving 9 bases between. The CDR3 contains 11 residues. Germline CDR1 and CDR2: MNHNS and SASEGT.